Listed here are 2 T cell receptor beta chains from one sample, sequenced in a study of shared clonotypes between healthy human individuals. Measured with immunoSEQ multiplex PCR; TCRdb has only the in-frame clones, and not every one. The table records millions of clones, more than 85% of them present only once. Cells designated naive CD8 were CD45RO-negative and were positively selected for CCR7, with terminally differentiated effector memory CD45RA+ cells excluded. Sequencing was done on a sample of naive CD8+ T cells from PBMCs. The receptors were gathered from a man younger than 30 in good health. Some clones in this sample may be carry-over from other donors' samples.

The chain couples TRBV27 to TRBJ2-7; D may be TRBD1 or TRBD2 (5 bases each). In germline, CDR1 is MNHEY, CDR2 SMNVEV (reference sequence). The CDR3 is 16 residues long. Trimming took off 4 bases at V and 6 bases at J, with 22 bases between the two ends. CDR3 sequence reads: CASSYSRGLPSGEQYF. DNA of the CDR3: TGTGCCAGCAGTTACTCCCGGGGCCTTCCGTCCGGCGAGCAGTACTTC.

The CDR3: CASSVQGSGANTGELFF. The CDR3 DNA is TGTGCCAGCAGCGTACAAGGTAGCGGGGCGAACACCGGGGAGCTGTTTTTT. This chain connects TRBV9 to TRBJ2-2, with 8 bases aligning to TRBD2. With 1 base clipped from V and 0 bases from J, the junction kept 5 bases outside the gene matches. CDR3 length equals 17 residues. Germline V gene data show CDR1 as SGDLS and CDR2 as YYNGEE.